This T cell receptor beta chain was documented in a study of cytomegalovirus exposure and HLA in healthy donors. PCR employed 60 Vbeta and 13 Jbeta primers. Data came from immunoSEQ multiplex PCR; TCRdb stores just in-frame clones and leaves some out. The sample has some 220,000 clones, around four fifths seen once. Regarding the study as a whole: TCR beta chain V- and J-gene trimming was linked, in a later analysis, to a missense variant in DCLRE1C. No immune exposure information besides CMV serostatus was available. The HLA-A and HLA-B alleles of most subjects were reportedly predicted accurately from TCR beta sequences.

Germline CDR1 and CDR2: MNHEY and SMNVEV (reference sequence). Trimming removed 7 bases from V and 0 bases from J; junction bases left unmatched: 6. The CDR3 totals 15 residues. Concerning this clone: Its antigen remains unknown.

The TCR sequence derives from a woman between 40 and 50 years old in good health and CMV-seronegative. The chain couples TRBV27 to TRBJ2-7; 10 positions match TRBD1. Sequenced sample: PBMCs. The CDR3 loop is CASKWGQGSSYEQYF. The CDR3 DNA follows: TGTGCCAGCAAGTGGGGACAGGGGAGCTCCTACGAGCAGTACTTC.